This T cell receptor beta chain is from a study of Ad26.COV2.S vaccination and SARS-CoV-2 variants. Across the whole study: COV1001, an Ad26.COV2.S trial, supplied this vaccine-arm donor. Notes on the study in general: People who got the vaccine had more spike-specific TCR breadth than people who got placebo.

The repertoire was sequenced with immunoSEQ multiplex PCR; TCRdb's copy has only in-frame clones and lacks some. The sample has about 440,000 clones, roughly nine tenths seen once. Concerning this clone: Its target is unknown.

V lost 0 bases, J lost 5 bases, and 4 bases stayed unmatched. Per germline, CDR1 SGHRS and CDR2 YFSETQ. This CDR3 has 15 residues. Noted treatment: some 20 received Ad26.COV2.S at low or high dose, single or two shots; about five received placebo; per-sample allocation not given. Vaccine and placebo recipients were sampled on day 63 after the first injection. The sample came from a Boston adult aged 18-55 years. Vaccination employed an Ad26 vector expressing the Wuhan-strain SARS-CoV-2 spike. The chain carries TRBV5-1 and TRBJ1-5; 8 nucleotides line up with TRBD1. The TCR originated in a person aged 18 to 59 who received the Ad26.COV2.S COVID-19 vaccine or a placebo. The material was peripheral blood, obtained in a trial of Ad26.COV2.S vaccine versus placebo. In nucleotides, the CDR3 is TGCGCCAGCAGCTTGGGAACAGGGGGTGATCAGCCCCAGCATTTT. This gives the protein CASSLGTGGDQPQHF.